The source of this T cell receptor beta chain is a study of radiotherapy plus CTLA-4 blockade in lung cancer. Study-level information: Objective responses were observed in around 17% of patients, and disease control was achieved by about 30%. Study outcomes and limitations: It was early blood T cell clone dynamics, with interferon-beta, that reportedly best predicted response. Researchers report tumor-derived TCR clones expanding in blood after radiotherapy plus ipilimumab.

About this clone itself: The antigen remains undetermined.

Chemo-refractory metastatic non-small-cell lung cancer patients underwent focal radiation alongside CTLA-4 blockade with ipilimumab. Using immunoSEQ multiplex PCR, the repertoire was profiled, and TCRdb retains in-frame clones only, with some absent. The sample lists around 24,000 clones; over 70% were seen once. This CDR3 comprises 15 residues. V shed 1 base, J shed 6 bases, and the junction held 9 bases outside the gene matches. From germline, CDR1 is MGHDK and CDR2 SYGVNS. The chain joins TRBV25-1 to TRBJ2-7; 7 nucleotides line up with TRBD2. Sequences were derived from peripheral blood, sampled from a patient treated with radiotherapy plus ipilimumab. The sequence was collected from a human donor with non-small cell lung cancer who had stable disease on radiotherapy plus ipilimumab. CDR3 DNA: TGTGCCAGCAGTGAATTTGGGGGGGATCTACGCGAGCAGTACTTC. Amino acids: CASSEFGGDLREQYF.